This TCR beta chain was retrieved from a study of monozygotic twins with inflammatory bowel disease. The study's findings and limits: The authors could not tell different T cell subtypes apart.

There are 14 residues in the CDR3. Germline CDR1 is SGHRS and CDR2 is YFSETQ. No DNA is given; TCRdb re-called the 5' RACE reads and lists each CDR3 protein once. This repertoire includes approximately 400,000 distinct CDR3 sequences. Worth noting for this clonotype: What it binds is unknown.

The sequencing input was blood. The V and J genes are TRBV5-1 and TRBJ2-5; TCRdb's assignment of TRBD2 cannot be checked, as there is no DNA. The clonotype originates from a human donor with ulcerative colitis or Crohn's disease, or a healthy co-twin of an affected twin (not recorded which). CDR3 protein: CASSPVGGRETQYF.